Below, 27 T cell receptor beta chains from the same sample are listed, as sequenced in a study of blood T cells in healthy people across ages (dated by TCRdb to the mid-2010s). Library preparation used 5' RACE. These reads were obtained on an Illumina HiSeq 2500. A second PCR of roughly 7 to 11 cycles was performed with a sample-barcoded 5' primer and a J-beta primer mix. TCRdb reworked the public reads: Q25 trimming with fastp, MiXCR clone assembly, productive beta chains retained. Rows are combined by CDR3 protein, so each entry shows the most common genes and DNA. This sample holds around 800,000 distinct CDR3 sequences; under 80% were observed only once. The ten largest clones capture approximately 30% of the sample. Sample: blood. The receptors were gathered from a man aged 25 to 40 in good health.

CDR3 protein: CASSLGLPSAGYTF. DNA of the CDR3: TGTGCCAGCAGCTTAGGGCTTCCCTCGGCGGGCTACACCTTC. The chain combines TRBV7-9 with TRBJ1-2; D unresolved. Germline V CDR1 and CDR2: SEHNR, FQNEAQ (reference sequence). This CDR3 is built from 14 residues. Trimming pared 1 base from V and 8 bases from J, leaving 14 bases between.

Turning to this clonotype: An end of the junction differs from the germline gene, which may be a read error. The V gene is TRBV6-5, the J gene TRBJ2-7; no reliable D call. The germline gives CDR1 MNHEY, CDR2 SVGAGI. The CDR3 is 13 amino acids. DNA for the CDR3: TGTGCCAGCAGTGTTCACGTATCCTACGAGCAGTATTTC. This codes for CASSVHVSYEQYF.

This clonotype was counted a single time. The rearrangement joins TRBV20-1 to TRBJ2-4; D remains ambiguous. The J call may be mistaken, given a closer DNA end match to TRBJ2-7. CDR1 is DFQATT, CDR2 SNEGSKA, per germline (reference sequence). The CDR3 extends over 12 amino acids. CDR3 bases: TGCAGTGCCCCTTGGATTCCCTACGAGCAGTACTTC. It translates to CSAPWIPYEQYF.

The chain combines TRBV5-5 with TRBJ1-2, with TRBD1 matching 8 bases. V shed 0 bases, J shed 5 bases, and the junction held 15 bases outside the gene matches. In germline, CDR1 is SGHKS, CDR2 YYEKEE (reference sequence). The CDR3 contains 18 residues. DNA of the CDR3: TGTGCCAGCAGCTTGGAGTGGACAGGGAAACTGTCTCCTTATGGCTACACCTTC. It codes for CASSLEWTGKLSPYGYTF.

This clonotype was seen more than once but under ten times. This chain joins TRBV12-3 or TRBV12-4 and TRBJ2-1; 7 nucleotides line up with TRBD2. Trimming at V came to 6 bases and at J to 0 bases, leaving 5 bases not matched to a gene. CDR3 length equals 15 residues. This chain's CDR3 is CASSPERGSYNEQFF. The CDR3, as DNA: TGTGCCAGCAGCCCTGAGCGGGGCTCCTACAATGAGCAGTTCTTC.

The chain combines TRBV18 with TRBJ2-1; possible D gene TRBD1, 7 bases. CDR3 length: 14 residues. Trimming stripped 7 bases from V and 8 bases from J, with 18 bases between. CDR1 is KGHSH, CDR2 LQKENI, per germline. As DNA, the CDR3 is TGTGCCAGCTGCTCAGGGGGGATGGTTGATGAGCAGTTCTTC. This encodes CASCSGGMVDEQFF.

V is TRBV7-2 and J is TRBJ2-7; unclear D gene. Germline values: CDR1 SGHTA, CDR2 FQGNSA. This CDR3 is 17 amino acids long. V was pared by 1 base and J by 2 bases, with 18 bases between. The CDR3 reads CASSLDGGLLLTYEQYF. Here the CDR3 DNA reads TGTGCCAGCAGCTTAGACGGTGGCCTCTTACTCACCTACGAGCAGTACTTC.

This clonotype was seen a handful of times. The rearrangement joins TRBV20-1 to TRBJ2-7; D is ambiguous. V was shortened by 1 base and J by 6 bases, with 13 bases between the two germline ends. Germline CDR1 DFQATT, CDR2 SNEGSKA (reference sequence). The length of the CDR3 is 13 residues. CDR3 bases: TGCAGTGCTAGAGTTTCTAGTCGGTCCGAGCAGTACTTC. It encodes CSARVSSRSEQYF.

This chain links TRBV7-6 with TRBJ2-1; 7 positions match TRBD1. V shed 4 bases, J shed 0 bases, and the junction held 9 bases outside the gene matches. The CDR3 runs to 17 residues. Germline values: CDR1 SGHVS, CDR2 FNYEAQ. The DNA of the CDR3 is TGTGCCAGCAGCTCGGCGACAGGGTGGAGCTCCTACAATGAGCAGTTCTTC. Residues: CASSSATGWSSYNEQFF.

This clonotype has ten or more counts. The chain is built from TRBV7-2 and TRBJ1-5, with 7 bases lining up with TRBD1. The CDR3 runs to 14 residues. Unmatched junction bases numbered 4, after V lost 6 bases and J lost 2 bases. The germline V gene encodes CDR1 SGHTA and CDR2 FQGNSA. The CDR3: CASSSGQGNQPQHF. CDR3 sequence (DNA): TGTGCCAGCAGTTCTGGACAGGGCAATCAGCCCCAGCATTTT.

The chain employs TRBV25-1 and TRBJ2-7, with TRBD1 matching over 8 bases. Germline V gives CDR1 MGHDK, CDR2 SYGVNS. The CDR3 is 13 residues long. The trim removed 4 bases at V and 5 bases at J, leaving 4 bases unmatched. The CDR3: CASSAGGADEQYF. The CDR3 nucleotides are TGTGCCAGCAGTGCAGGGGGCGCGGACGAGCAGTACTTC.

The gene calls are TRBV6-5 and TRBJ2-3; 10 positions agree with TRBD1. V trimming: 6 bases; J trimming: 14 bases; junction bases outside the gene matches: 8. Germline V gene sequence: CDR1 MNHEY, CDR2 SVGAGI. This CDR3 comprises 12 residues. The CDR3 here is CASRATGGLLYF. The CDR3 nucleotides read TGTGCCAGCAGGGCGACAGGGGGCTTGTTGTATTTT.

This clonotype has only a few counts. The genes are TRBV10-3 and TRBJ2-3; D is undetermined. Deletions cut 4 bases from V and 5 bases from J, with 10 bases between. Germline-derived CDR1 and CDR2 are ENHRY and SYGVKD. CDR3 length: 13 amino acids. CDR3 DNA: TGTGCCATCAGTGTCAGTCCTGGAGATACGCAGTATTTT. Encoded protein: CAISVSPGDTQYF.

The chain couples TRBV20-1 to TRBJ2-1; D remains unclear. The germline V gene has CDR1 DFQATT and CDR2 SNEGSKA (reference sequence). This CDR3 spans 14 amino acids. Trimming left V 4 bases short and J 6 bases short, with 16 bases between. CDR3 region: CSANFLGPFNEQFF. DNA for the CDR3: TGCAGTGCTAACTTCCTTGGACCATTCAATGAGCAGTTCTTC.

The chain uses TRBV5-1 and TRBJ2-6, with 12 bases identical to TRBD2. Germline V lookup: CDR1 SGHRS, CDR2 YFSETQ. CDR3 length: 16 residues. After removal of 7 bases from V and 4 bases from J, the junction contained 6 bases not matched to a gene. Here the CDR3 DNA reads TGCGCCAGCTACCGGACTAGCGGGACCGGGGCCAACGTCCTGACTTTC. Translating gives CASYRTSGTGANVLTF.

The table lists this clonotype with a count of one. This chain uses TRBV4-2 with TRBJ2-1; 10 positions agree with TRBD2. The CDR3 contains 18 residues. Per germline, CDR1 LGHNA and CDR2 YNFKEQ. V lost 5 bases, J lost 2 bases, and 12 bases stayed unmatched. The CDR3: CASSRGERGGPAYNEQFF. The CDR3 nucleotides read TGTGCCAGCAGCAGGGGCGAGCGGGGGGGCCCCGCCTACAATGAGCAGTTCTTC.

This clonotype was counted a few times. The CDR3 protein is CASSKDGNDQETQYF. The CDR3 DNA reads TGTGCCAGCAGCAAAGATGGGAACGACCAAGAGACCCAGTACTTC. This rearrangement joins TRBV21-1 to TRBJ2-5. TRBV21-1 is recorded as a pseudogene. The CDR3 consists of 15 residues.

V is TRBV10-3 and J is TRBJ2-1; no firm D call. Germline lookup yields CDR1 ENHRY and CDR2 SYGVKD. The germline V and J ends were trimmed by 4 bases and 2 bases, with 12 bases remaining between them. CDR3 length: 15 amino acids. The CDR3 loop is CAISAGPLAYNEQFF. Written as DNA, the CDR3 is TGTGCCATCAGTGCCGGTCCCTTGGCCTACAATGAGCAGTTCTTC.

The chain combines TRBV7-9 with TRBJ2-7; TRBD1 is a possible D gene (6 bases). Trimming removed 7 bases from V and 4 bases from J, with 14 bases in between. The CDR3 runs to 13 residues. CDR1 SEHNR and CDR2 FQNEAQ come from the germline V gene (reference sequence). CDR3 protein: CASNTGNPYEQYF. In DNA, the CDR3 is TGTGCCAGCAACACAGGGAATCCTTACGAGCAGTACTTC.

This chain connects TRBV5-6 to TRBJ1-5; TRBD1 agrees at 8 bases. The CDR3 length is 14 residues. Germline V gene sequence: CDR1 SGHDT, CDR2 YYEEEE. The V and J ends lost 2 bases and 7 bases, in that order; junction bases with no gene match: 5. The CDR3 spells CASSLGRGRQPQHF. DNA of the CDR3: TGTGCCAGCAGCTTAGGCAGGGGGCGACAGCCCCAGCATTTT.

The chain links TRBV10-3 to TRBJ2-1, with 10 bases matching TRBD2. The CDR3 is made up of 12 amino acids. Germline CDR1 ENHRY, CDR2 SYGVKD. J was trimmed by 12 bases and V by 6 bases; bases with no gene match: 5. CDR3 bases: TGTGCCATCAGAGATAGCGGGGGGCGGCAGTTCTTC. Translation: CAIRDSGGRQFF.

This rearrangement joins TRBV4-3 to TRBJ2-7; perhaps TRBD1 as D (5 bases). CDR1 is LGHNA, CDR2 YSLEER, per germline. The CDR3 contains 13 residues. Trimming stripped 0 bases from V and 5 bases from J, with 8 bases between. DNA for the CDR3: TGCGCCAGCAGCCAAGATGCCAGGGACGAGCAGTACTTC. Translating it yields CASSQDARDEQYF.

The J gene is TRBJ2-5, the V gene TRBV7-9; D is undetermined. This CDR3 comprises 9 residues. Per germline, CDR1 SEHNR and CDR2 FQNEAQ (reference sequence). Trimming pared 10 bases from V and 5 bases from J, leaving 5 bases between. Written as DNA, the CDR3 is TGTGCCACCCGGGAGACCCAGTACTTC. Translated: CATRETQYF.

J is TRBJ1-2 and V is TRBV6-1; D gene uncertain. The germline CDR1 and CDR2 sequences are MNHNS and SASEGT. With 5 bases removed from V and 2 bases from J, the gap between germline ends came to 12 bases. The CDR3 contains 14 residues. Written as DNA, the CDR3 is TGTGCCAGCAGTAAACCGCGGAGCAACTATGGCTACACCTTC. Protein sequence: CASSKPRSNYGYTF.

The chain carries TRBV10-3 and TRBJ2-5, with D possibly TRBD2 on 5 matching bases. With the DNA end fitting TRBJ2-7 better, the J assignment may be wrong. Germline V lookup: CDR1 ENHRY, CDR2 SYGVKD. This CDR3 spans 16 amino acids. CDR3 nucleotide sequence: TGTGCCATCAGTGATAACCCGCCTTCGGAGGCGGCCGAGCAGTACTTC. It specifies CAISDNPPSEAAEQYF.

This clonotype was detected many times. The rearrangement joins TRBV7-3 to TRBJ1-1; D might be TRBD1 (5 bases). The germline V and J ends were trimmed by 3 bases and 2 bases, with 7 bases remaining between them. The CDR3 runs to 13 residues. Germline V gene lookup returns CDR1 SGHTA and CDR2 FQGTGA. The CDR3 protein is CASSFRVNTEAFF. The CDR3 DNA sequence: TGTGCCAGCAGCTTCAGGGTCAACACTGAAGCTTTCTTT.

The chain is built from TRBV4-3 and TRBJ2-5; the D gene is possibly TRBD2 (5 bases). The assigned J gene may be wrong: the sequence end matches TRBJ2-7 better. The length of the CDR3 is 14 residues. Looked up from germline, CDR1 is LGHNA and CDR2 is YSLEER. CDR3 nucleotide sequence: TGCGCCAGCAGCCAAGTTCCAGAGGGCTACGAGCAGTACTTC. Amino acid sequence: CASSQVPEGYEQYF.